The present entry profiles one T cell receptor beta chain with its context. The data were obtained in a study of blood T cell repertoires in COVID-19. For the study at large: Italy, Spain and the United States were the sources of the convalescent and acute COVID-19 samples. In each case, the material was cDNA or gDNA derived from T cells, B-cell-depleted T cells, or PBMCs.

In the authors' methods: Scientists estimated how many nucleated cells there were by amplifying reference gene primers. Profiling relied on immunoSEQ multiplex PCR, and the TCRdb table lists in-frame clones only, not all of them. V, J and clone size were drawn from that table, and D and trimming were deduced from the DNA. The sample includes roughly 26,000 clones, about 94% of them seen just once. Germline V gene lookup returns CDR1 MGHRA and CDR2 YSYEKL. CDR3 length equals 19 residues. Trimming pared 0 bases from V and 9 bases from J, leaving 27 bases between. The sequencing sample was made of peripheral blood. The sequence was collected from a human donor with active COVID-19. The donor label of this sample is uncertain. The J gene is TRBJ2-1, the V gene TRBV4-1; tentatively, D is TRBD2 (6 bases). This CDR3 reads CASSQEIFKAGLRGSEQFF. CDR3 DNA sequence: TGCGCCAGCAGCCAAGAAATCTTTAAGGCGGGGCTGCGTGGTAGTGAGCAGTTCTTC.